These 21 T cell receptor beta chains were sequenced from one sample in a study of patients and donors after allogeneic stem cell transplantation. TCRdb recomputed calls from the RT-PCR reads with MiXCR, one row per CDR3 protein. The sample has roughly 200,000 distinct CDR3 sequences, around two fifths seen once. Sequenced input: blood, either unsorted or a sorted T cell fraction (not recorded which). The origin of the receptors is a human donor who was either an allogeneic HSCT recipient or a stem cell or donor lymphocyte infusion donor (not recorded which). It is not recorded whose cells these are; they may come from a transplant donor.

This chain joins TRBV4-2 and TRBJ2-7; no definite D call. Germline-derived CDR1 and CDR2 are LGHNA and YNFKEQ. The CDR3 consists of 12 residues. Trimming shortened V by 3 bases and J by 3 bases, and 6 bases separated the two germline ends. The CDR3 sequence is CASSQVNYEQYF. CDR3 coding DNA: TGTGCCAGCAGCCAGGTAAACTACGAGCAGTACTTC.

This clonotype has only a few counts. This CDR3 is CASSFTGAAYEQYF. The CDR3 bases are TGTGCCAGCAGCTTCACAGGGGCGGCGTACGAGCAGTACTTC. The rearrangement links TRBV7-9 to TRBJ2-7; 7 bases agree with TRBD1. The CDR3 has 14 amino acids. Per germline, CDR1 SEHNR and CDR2 FQNEAQ (reference sequence). V lost 3 bases to trimming and J lost 4 bases; unmatched junction nucleotides: 6.

The rearrangement joins TRBV29-1 to TRBJ1-2, with 8 bases lining up with TRBD1. The CDR3 is 12 residues long. Germline trimming cut 4 bases from V and 9 bases from J; bases unmatched to any gene: 7. Per germline, CDR1 SQVTM and CDR2 ANQGSEA. The CDR3 region is CSVADRAPSYTF. The CDR3 region has the DNA TGCAGCGTTGCGGACAGGGCCCCCAGCTACACCTTC.

V gene TRBV29-1 combines with J gene TRBJ1-4, with a weak D call TRBD1 (5 bases). The CDR3 has 14 amino acids. Per germline, CDR1 SQVTM and CDR2 ANQGSEA. Trimming took off 5 bases at V and 8 bases at J, with 18 bases between the two ends. CDR3 amino acids: CSVSPLGGGEKLFF. DNA of the CDR3: TGCAGCGTTTCCCCACTCGGGGGAGGAGAAAAACTGTTTTTT. Full variable domain (outside the CDR3, taken from reference TRBV29-1 and TRBJ1-4): SAVISQKPSRDICQRGTSLTIQCQVDSQVTMMFWYRQQPGQSLTLIATANQGSEATYESGFVIDKFPISRPNLTFSTLTVSNMSPEDSSIYLCSVSPLGGGEKLFFGSGTQLSVL.

This rearrangement joins TRBV12-3 or TRBV12-4 to TRBJ1-1, with a possible D match to TRBD1 (5 bases). Trimming cost V 6 bases and J 0 bases, with 14 bases left between them. CDR3 length: 15 residues. The CDR3, as DNA: TGTGCCAGCAGCCTGGAGGGGAACATGAACACTGAAGCTTTCTTT. It is translated as CASSLEGNMNTEAFF.

The V call is TRBV2, the J call TRBJ2-3; the D is unclear. V lost 2 bases and J 3 bases, leaving 12 bases between the germline ends. There are 15 residues in the CDR3. Looked up from germline, CDR1 is SNHLY and CDR2 is FYNNEI. CDR3: CASSEWAGRTDTQYF. In DNA form, the CDR3 reads TGTGCCAGCAGTGAATGGGCAGGAAGAACAGATACGCAGTATTTT.

The chain carries TRBV5-1 and TRBJ2-7; D tentatively reads TRBD1 or TRBD2 (5 bases each). There are 15 residues in the CDR3. V was shortened by 3 bases and J by 3 bases, with 16 bases between the two germline ends. Germline values: CDR1 SGHRS, CDR2 YFSETQ. The CDR3 sequence: CASSSAGTGYYEQYF. CDR3 in DNA: TGCGCCAGCAGCTCCGCTGGGACGGGCTACTACGAGCAGTACTTC.

The chain employs TRBV5-1 and TRBJ2-7; a weak D match, TRBD1 (5 bases). With 4 bases removed from V and 3 bases from J, the gap between germline ends came to 23 bases. The germline CDR1 and CDR2 sequences are SGHRS and YFSETQ. This CDR3 is built from 17 residues. As DNA, the CDR3 is TGCGCCAGCAGCGCGGCGTTTTCAGGGCCTCAGGACTACGAGCAGTACTTC. Translated: CASSAAFSGPQDYEQYF.

This clonotype was observed a handful of times. The chain employs TRBV25-1 and TRBJ1-4, with TRBD1 as a possible D gene (5 bases). Germline CDR1 and CDR2: MGHDK and SYGVNS. V lost 8 bases and J 7 bases, leaving 20 bases between the germline ends. The CDR3 consists of 15 residues. This CDR3 reads CASGRRGALREKLFF. The CDR3 DNA reads TGTGCCAGCGGTAGGCGAGGGGCGTTGCGTGAAAAACTGTTTTTT.

The chain joins TRBV5-1 to TRBJ1-1; D call uncertain. Germline CDR1 SGHRS, CDR2 YFSETQ. This CDR3 is 14 amino acids long. V shed 0 bases and J shed 1 base, with 7 bases lying between them. CDR3 DNA: TGCGCCAGCAGCTTGGGCATTGGGAACACTGAAGCTTTCTTT. Its translation is CASSLGIGNTEAFF. Based on the CDR3 plus reference TRBV5-1 and TRBJ1-1, the full variable domain is KAGVTQTPRYLIKTRGQQVTLSCSPISGHRSVSWYQQTPGQGLQFLFEYFSETQRNKGNFPGRFSGRQFSNSRSEMNVSTLELGDSALYLCASSLGIGNTEAFFGQGTRLTVV.

CDR3 residues: CASSLPGLAVGELFF. CDR3 in DNA: TGTGCCAGCAGCTTACCGGGACTAGCGGTCGGGGAGCTGTTTTTT. The chain links TRBV7-9 to TRBJ2-2; TRBD2 aligns across 11 bases. Germline lookup yields CDR1 SEHNR and CDR2 FQNEAQ (reference sequence). CDR3 length: 15 amino acids. With V trimmed by 2 bases and J by 7 bases, 3 bases remained unmatched.

The chain links TRBV29-1 to TRBJ2-7, with 11 nucleotides matching TRBD1. In germline, CDR1 is SQVTM, CDR2 ANQGSEA. The CDR3 spans 16 residues. V was pared by 0 bases and J by 0 bases, with 4 bases of the junction left unmatched. In nucleotides, the CDR3 is TGCAGCGTTGAAGAACTCGGGACAGGGGGCTCCTACGAGCAGTACTTC. Translating gives CSVEELGTGGSYEQYF.

This chain joins TRBV28 and TRBJ2-7; TRBD2 aligns across 8 bases. This CDR3 comprises 14 residues. The V gene end was trimmed by 4 bases and the J gene end by 1 base; junction bases not matched to a gene: 3. The germline gives CDR1 MDHEN, CDR2 SYDVKM. As DNA, the CDR3 is TGTGCCAGCAGTTCGACTAGCGCTTCCTACGAGCAGTACTTC. This codes for CASSSTSASYEQYF. Based on the CDR3 plus reference TRBV28 and TRBJ2-7, the full variable domain is DVKVTQSSRYLVKRTGEKVFLECVQDMDHENMFWYRQDPGLGLRLIYFSYDVKMKEKGDIPEGYSVSREKKERFSLILESASTNQTSMYLCASSSTSASYEQYFGPGTRLTVT.

This chain joins TRBV4-3 and TRBJ2-2; D possibly corresponds to TRBD1 (5 bases). The CDR3 spans 17 residues. The germline V and J ends were trimmed by 3 bases and 3 bases, with 17 bases remaining between them. Germline CDR1 reads LGHNA; CDR2 reads YSLEER. CDR3 region: CASSHPPGLLYTGELFF. The CDR3 DNA reads TGCGCCAGCAGCCATCCCCCAGGGCTCCTCTACACCGGGGAGCTGTTTTTT.

This clonotype was recorded a few times. This chain connects TRBV7-9 to TRBJ1-2; D ambiguous. Trimming removed 5 bases at V and 1 base at J, with 5 bases between. The CDR3 runs 12 residues. Germline V lookup: CDR1 SEHNR, CDR2 FQNEAQ (reference sequence). CDR3: CASSLDNYGYTF. CDR3 sequence (DNA): TGTGCCAGCAGCCTAGATAACTATGGCTACACCTTC.

The rearrangement joins TRBV4-3 to TRBJ2-2; 8 bases align to TRBD2. J lost 6 bases, V lost 4 bases, and 10 bases had no gene match. Germline CDR1 reads LGHNA; CDR2 reads YSLEER. CDR3 length equals 16 residues. In DNA, the CDR3 is TGCGCCAGCAGCCTTGAGGGACTAGGAAGGGCCGGGGAGCTGTTTTTT. It codes for CASSLEGLGRAGELFF.

This clonotype was recorded a few times. The chain employs TRBV12-3 or TRBV12-4 and TRBJ1-1; 7 positions match TRBD1. J gave up 5 bases and V 3 bases, and 15 bases lay outside the gene matches. CDR3 size: 17 residues. This chain's CDR3 is CASSLILSGQVWTEAFF. CDR3 DNA: TGTGCCAGCAGTTTGATCCTCTCTGGACAGGTGTGGACTGAAGCTTTCTTT.

The gene calls are TRBV28 and TRBJ1-2; 7 bases line up with TRBD1. Germline V gene data show CDR1 as MDHEN and CDR2 as SYDVKM. This CDR3 spans 13 amino acids. Losses at the gene ends were 6 bases for V and 6 bases for J; bases not matched to a gene: 7. CDR3 residues: CASSYRGGNGYTF. The CDR3 DNA reads TGTGCCAGCAGCTACAGGGGAGGAAATGGCTACACCTTC.

V gene TRBV10-3 combines with J gene TRBJ2-1, with 9 positions matching TRBD2. The CDR3 runs to 13 residues. Unmatched junction bases numbered 6, after V lost 9 bases and J lost 6 bases. Germline V gives CDR1 ENHRY, CDR2 SYGVKD. The CDR3 coding sequence is TGTGCCATGAGAGCGGGAGGTGTCAATGAGCAGTTCTTC. Residues: CAMRAGGVNEQFF.

There are a few counts of this clonotype. The chain carries TRBV5-6 and TRBJ1-5, with 9 bases identical to TRBD1. The trim removed 3 bases at V and 1 base at J, leaving 11 bases unmatched. Per the germline V gene, CDR1 is SGHDT and CDR2 is YYEEEE. The CDR3 covers 18 residues. The CDR3 DNA is TGTGCCAGCAGCTCCCGGGACAGGGTGTTAACGAGCAATCAGCCCCAGCATTTT. It codes for CASSSRDRVLTSNQPQHF.

DNA of the CDR3: TGTGCCAGCAGTGTAACAGGTGGTACCCAGCATTTT. It is translated as CASSVTGGTQHF. This rearrangement joins TRBV2 to TRBJ1-5; TRBD1 is a possible D gene (5 bases). V dropped 4 bases and J dropped 11 bases, with 12 bases sitting between them. Per germline, CDR1 SNHLY and CDR2 FYNNEI. The CDR3 loop spans 12 amino acids.